This TCR beta chain comes out of a study of T cells in Graves' hyperthyroidism and ophthalmopathy. Overall study: Pretreatment peripheral blood was obtained at initial diagnosis.

The V and J ends lost 3 bases and 5 bases, in that order; junction bases with no gene match: 3. The CDR3 has 13 amino acids. Any patient presenting with uncontrolled infection, other autoimmune disease, pregnancy or lactation was left out. Broader study findings: Prediction of ophthalmopathy progression came a median about 6 months pre-onset. Most expanded thyroid clonotypes above 0.001 also appeared in blood.

Amplification targeted TCR beta CDR3 regions from RNA transcripts. The study used the HTBI primer set for a first-round RT-PCR of the TCR CDR3. TCRdb passed the multiplex PCR reads through MiXCR, listing each CDR3 protein once. The top ten hold around a third of the sample, which has approximately 600,000 distinct CDR3 sequences, roughly 20% seen once. This clonotype was seen ten or more times. Its matching antigen is unknown. Sequencing input: blood. The TCR sequence derives from a young man with Graves' ophthalmopathy. The rearrangement joins TRBV12-3 or TRBV12-4 to TRBJ2-5, with 7 positions matching TRBD2. Here the CDR3 DNA reads TGTGCCAGCAGTTTGTCGCGGGGGGAGACCCAGTACTTC. Translation: CASSLSRGETQYF.